Each of the 27 T cell receptor beta chains below was sequenced from the same sample in a study of cytomegalovirus exposure and HLA in healthy donors. With 60 Vbeta and 13 Jbeta primers, the PCR was carried out. Repertoires were generated with immunoSEQ multiplex PCR, while TCRdb's copy carries only in-frame clones and drops some. The data hold roughly 290,000 clones, with about four fifths observed a single time. Sequences were obtained from PBMCs. The source of these receptors is a girl aged 2-9 years in good health and CMV-seronegative.

The V and J genes are TRBV4-1 and TRBJ1-1, with D possibly matching TRBD1 (6 bases). Germline loops: CDR1 MGHRA, CDR2 YSYEKL. Trimming stripped 0 bases from V and 1 base from J, with 12 bases between. The CDR3 spans 16 residues. The CDR3 coding sequence is TGCGCCAGCAGCCAAGATCAGGGGCTCTGGAACACTGAAGCTTTCTTT. It is translated as CASSQDQGLWNTEAFF.

The J gene is TRBJ1-6, the V gene TRBV7-7, with 8 bases identical to TRBD1. Germline V CDR1 and CDR2: SSHAT, FNYEAQ (reference sequence). The CDR3 totals 15 residues. V lost 8 bases to trimming and J lost 4 bases; unmatched junction nucleotides: 7. This CDR3 is CASPGGPFYNSPLHF. CDR3 DNA: TGTGCCAGCCCAGGGGGCCCCTTTTATAATTCACCCCTCCACTTT.

V usage is TRBV6-5 and J usage is TRBJ2-5, with 11 positions matching TRBD1. The V gene's germline CDR1 is MNHEY and CDR2 SVGAGI. J gave up 4 bases and V 4 bases, and 8 bases lay outside the gene matches. The CDR3 has 16 amino acids. This CDR3 is CASSSGTGGGRETQYF. The CDR3 region has the DNA TGTGCCAGCAGTTCAGGGACAGGGGGAGGGCGAGAGACCCAGTACTTC.

In its sample, this clone was seen a few times. The chain has TRBV7-3 and TRBJ2-1, with TRBD2 matching over 13 bases. The CDR3 consists of 16 residues. The germline gives CDR1 SGHTA, CDR2 FQGTGA. The J segment lost 3 bases and the V segment lost 5 bases, leaving 4 bases of the junction unmatched. The CDR3 nucleotides are TGTGCCAGCAGCAGTGGACTAGCGGGGGTCTACAATGAGCAGTTCTTC. This codes for CASSSGLAGVYNEQFF.

The chain links TRBV28 to TRBJ1-2, with 8 bases aligning to TRBD1. The trim removed 5 bases at V and 7 bases at J, leaving 9 bases unmatched. Looked up from germline, CDR1 is MDHEN and CDR2 is SYDVKM. There are 14 residues in the CDR3. The CDR3 DNA is TGTGCCAGCAGTCTTCCCGGGACAGGAACTGGCTACACCTTC. Protein sequence: CASSLPGTGTGYTF.

This chain joins TRBV7-9 and TRBJ2-1; 10 bases agree with TRBD2. V shed 5 bases and J 5 bases; nucleotides not matched to a gene: 9. Germline CDR1 SEHNR, CDR2 FQNEAQ (reference sequence). The CDR3 sequence is 16 residues long. As DNA, the CDR3 is TGTGCCAGCAGCCGCGAAAGGACTAGCGGTAACAATGAGCAGTTCTTC. Translated: CASSRERTSGNNEQFF.

V and J are TRBV14 and TRBJ1-3, with D hard to call. The CDR3 extends over 13 amino acids. Per germline, CDR1 SGHDN and CDR2 FVKESK. Trimming shortened V by 5 bases and J by 3 bases, and 8 bases separated the two germline ends. This CDR3 reads CASSFYSGNTIYF. For the CDR3, the DNA is TGTGCCAGCAGCTTCTACAGTGGAAACACCATATATTTT.

The chain joins TRBV5-6 to TRBJ2-7; the D is unclear. The V gene lost 0 bases and the J gene lost 6 bases, with 4 bases spanning the gap. This CDR3 region has 11 residues. Germline values: CDR1 SGHDT, CDR2 YYEEEE. CDR3 sequence: CASSLGGEQYF. CDR3 bases: TGTGCCAGCAGCTTGGGAGGCGAGCAGTACTTC.

This chain uses TRBV19 with TRBJ2-2; 9 nucleotides align to TRBD1. The J segment lost 5 bases and the V segment lost 5 bases, leaving 6 bases of the junction unmatched. The CDR3 runs to 15 residues. The germline CDR1 and CDR2 sequences are LNHDA and SQIVND (reference sequence). CDR3 DNA sequence: TGTGCCAGTAGTTGGGGACAGGGAATAACCGGGGAGCTGTTTTTT. Amino acid sequence: CASSWGQGITGELFF.

This clone was counted once. This chain joins TRBV2 and TRBJ2-5, with TRBD2 matching 7 bases. The J call could be wrong; TRBJ2-7 is a better fit for the DNA end. The CDR3 loop spans 14 amino acids. Germline V gives CDR1 SNHLY, CDR2 FYNNEI. The CDR3 is CASSPGGSPYEQYF. CDR3 bases: TGTGCCAGCAGCCCCGGCGGGAGTCCCTACGAGCAGTACTTC.

The V gene is TRBV9, the J gene TRBJ1-4, with 9 bases that match TRBD1. The CDR3 is made up of 17 amino acids. The germline V gene encodes CDR1 SGDLS and CDR2 YYNGEE. V lost 4 bases to trimming and J lost 4 bases; unmatched junction nucleotides: 11. CDR3 in amino acids: CASSFRDRALDNEKLFF. Written as DNA, the CDR3 is TGTGCCAGCAGCTTCCGGGACAGGGCGTTAGATAATGAAAAACTGTTTTTT.

V usage is TRBV7-6 and J usage is TRBJ1-1; unclear D gene. Trimming took off 0 bases at V and 1 base at J, with 9 bases between the two ends. CDR3 length: 15 amino acids. Germline lookup yields CDR1 SGHVS and CDR2 FNYEAQ. The CDR3 is CASSLALTGNTEAFF. CDR3 coding DNA: TGTGCCAGCAGCTTAGCATTAACCGGGAACACTGAAGCTTTCTTT.

V usage is TRBV6-1 and J usage is TRBJ2-7; 7 nucleotides line up with TRBD1. The CDR3 is 13 amino acids. The germline V gene has CDR1 MNHNS and CDR2 SASEGT. The V gene end was trimmed by 1 base and the J gene end by 4 bases; junction bases not matched to a gene: 1. CDR3 residues: CASSEDRGYEQYF. The CDR3 bases are TGTGCCAGCAGTGAAGACAGGGGATACGAGCAGTACTTC.

The V and J genes are TRBV28 and TRBJ1-4, with unresolved D. The CDR3 totals 14 residues. The germline V gene has CDR1 MDHEN and CDR2 SYDVKM. The ends were cut back, 4 bases at V and 0 bases at J, with 6 bases in the middle. CDR3 nucleotide sequence: TGTGCCAGCAGTTCGACACCAACTAATGAAAAACTGTTTTTT. It translates to CASSSTPTNEKLFF.

The genes are TRBV7-6 and TRBJ2-7; D gene ambiguous. Trimming took 0 bases from V and 5 from J, leaving 8 bases between them. The CDR3 loop spans 13 amino acids. Germline values: CDR1 SGHVS, CDR2 FNYEAQ. The CDR3 nucleotides are TGTGCCAGCAGCTTAGCCGGGTTCCACGAGCAGTACTTC. Its protein product is CASSLAGFHEQYF.

V is TRBV27 and J is TRBJ2-1, with TRBD2 identical over 12 bases. The CDR3 runs to 15 residues. The germline CDR1 and CDR2 sequences are MNHEY and SMNVEV (reference sequence). Losses at the gene ends were 2 bases for V and 4 bases for J; bases not matched to a gene: 0. CDR3 sequence (DNA): TGTGCCAGCAGTTTAGGACTAGCGGGGTACAATGAGCAGTTCTTC. Translation: CASSLGLAGYNEQFF.

The V gene is TRBV7-9, the J gene TRBJ2-1; no definite D call. The CDR3 is 10 amino acids. Trimming shortened V by 5 bases and J by 15 bases, and 11 bases separated the two germline ends. Germline V gene data show CDR1 as SEHNR and CDR2 as FQNEAQ (reference sequence). The CDR3 DNA is TGTGCCAGCAGCGGTCAAAATAGGTTCTTC. The encoded protein is CASSGQNRFF.

This clone was picked up a small number of times. The rearrangement joins TRBV7-2 to TRBJ2-3; 12 bases align to TRBD2. Germline V gene sequence: CDR1 SGHTA, CDR2 FQGNSA. The V segment lost 5 bases and the J segment 1 base; nucleotides outside the gene matches: 4. CDR3 length: 16 residues. CDR3 in DNA: TGTGCCAGCAGCCCCCTAGCGGGGGGGGGCACAGATACGCAGTATTTT. This encodes CASSPLAGGGTDTQYF.

V gene TRBV5-4 combines with J gene TRBJ1-2; D not certain. V gave up 1 base and J gave up 1 base, with 5 bases separating them. Germline CDR1 and CDR2: SGHNT and YYREEE (reference sequence). The CDR3 extends over 13 amino acids. CDR3 DNA sequence: TGTGCCAGCAGCTTGAACAGTAACTATGGCTACACCTTC. Protein product: CASSLNSNYGYTF.

V is TRBV5-5 and J is TRBJ2-7; TRBD1 aligns across 9 bases. The CDR3 contains 15 residues. V was clipped by 4 bases and J by 1 base; unmatched bases: 6. CDR1 SGHKS and CDR2 YYEKEE come from the germline V gene (reference sequence). CDR3 coding DNA: TGTGCCAGCAGCGCCGGGACAGGGATTTCCTACGAGCAGTACTTC. This gives the protein CASSAGTGISYEQYF.

As to this clone: Other DNA sequences of this sample code for an identical CDR3. This chain joins TRBV2 and TRBJ2-7; TRBD1 is a possible D gene (6 bases). Trimming removed 5 bases at V and 3 bases at J, with 8 bases between. Germline-derived CDR1 and CDR2 are SNHLY and FYNNEI. The CDR3 consists of 12 residues. CDR3 region: CASSLTGYEQYF. In DNA form, the CDR3 reads TGTGCCAGCAGTCTGACAGGCTACGAGCAGTACTTC.

The chain joins TRBV15 to TRBJ1-1; no clear D gene. V lost 0 bases and J lost 10, with 9 bases in between. There are 12 residues in the CDR3. Germline V gives CDR1 LNHNV, CDR2 YYDKDF (reference sequence). The CDR3 region is CATSRDQVGAFF. The DNA for the CDR3 is TGTGCCACCAGCAGAGATCAGGTAGGAGCTTTCTTT.

The chain recombines TRBV11-2 with TRBJ2-3, with 8 nucleotides matching TRBD2. The CDR3 has 17 residues. V was pared by 0 bases and J by 4 bases, with 9 bases of the junction left unmatched. The germline V gene has CDR1 SGHAT and CDR2 FQNNGV. Here the CDR3 reads CASSLDRLAGTSDTQYF. The CDR3 bases are TGTGCCAGCAGCTTAGATCGGCTAGCGGGCACCTCAGATACGCAGTATTTT.

The chain carries TRBV10-3 and TRBJ1-5; no clear D gene. V was cut by 0 bases and J by 0 bases, with 12 bases left in between. The germline CDR1 and CDR2 sequences are ENHRY and SYGVKD. The CDR3 is made up of 17 amino acids. CDR3 sequence: CAISESYGRDSNQPQHF. For the CDR3, the DNA is TGTGCCATCAGTGAGTCGTATGGTAGAGATAGCAATCAGCCCCAGCATTTT.

The V call is TRBV15, the J call TRBJ1-2, with TRBD1 as a possible D gene (5 bases). Trimming cost V 0 bases and J 1 base, with 9 bases left between them. The CDR3 spans 15 residues. Germline assignment: CDR1 LNHNV and CDR2 YYDKDF (reference sequence). CDR3 sequence reads: CATSRDPRDNYGYTF. The CDR3 DNA reads as TGTGCCACCAGCAGAGATCCCAGGGATAACTATGGCTACACCTTC.

Note on this clone: Because the CDR3's place on the DNA is in doubt, the DNA is left out and the CDR3 is given as listed by TCRdb. The chain joins TRBV29-1 to TRBJ2-7; TRBD2 is the table's D call, not checked against the DNA. The CDR3 is 14 residues long, ends included. Per the germline V gene, CDR1 is SQVTM and CDR2 is ANQGSEA. Here the CDR3 reads CSVAEGTSGSGEYF.

This chain links TRBV7-2 with TRBJ2-5; 15 bases agree with TRBD2. V shed 1 base, J shed 6 bases, and the junction held 6 bases outside the gene matches. The V gene's germline CDR1 is SGHTA and CDR2 FQGNSA. There are 17 residues in the CDR3. The CDR3 spells CASSLEGTSGGQQTQYF. CDR3 in DNA: TGTGCCAGCAGCTTAGAGGGGACTAGCGGGGGGCAGCAGACCCAGTACTTC.